This T cell receptor beta chain derives from a study of T cell responses to AZD1222 COVID-19 vaccine (dated by TCRdb to about 2021). Describing the broader study: AZD1222 recipients whose second dose came at about 4 weeks and those whose second dose came at about 12 weeks were combined into one group, since spike-specific TCR depth and breadth did not differ between the two schedules. TCR sequencing covered 233 trial participants: roughly 200 given two doses of AZD1222 and around 25 given two doses of MenACWY control vaccine. Enrollment into the trials was organized by age into subgroups of 18-55, 56-69 and 70-plus years, and those subgroups contained roughly 150, 30 and 60 TCR-sequenced participants, respectively. Points the paper makes about the study in general: Nearly half of unique spike-specific TCRs reportedly recognized epitopes outside regions mutated in the B.1.351 and B.1.1.7 variants. Participants were mostly white British, with more females than males. The authors suggested clonal diversity may have been underestimated. The whole spike protein was spanned by vaccine-associated CD4 TCRs, and dominant responses were seen in regions 160-218 and 743-854. Spike-specific TCR breadth and depth rose significantly after two AZD1222 doses compared with day 0 and with MenACWY recipients. Conclusions about previously exposed vaccinees were limited because only six AZD1222 recipients were SARS-CoV-2 seropositive at baseline. Because no samples from the day 14 peak response were available, repertoires could be characterized only after the peak T cell response. The 56-69-year group was small, and its depth increase did not reach significance, likely because of low power.

The CDR3 regions of human TCRbeta chains were analyzed by immunosequencing. In the original analysis: TCRs in the repertoires were matched against a reference library of SARS-CoV-2-specific TCRs that had been generated with the MIRA antigen-specificity platform. Breadth meant the fraction of unique TCRs that were SARS-CoV-2-associated, whereas depth meant the fraction of total T cells that were SARS-CoV-2-associated. Using the MIRA data, each spike-specific TCR was assigned both to the spike region to which the TCR was reactive and to a CD4 or CD8 class. Log10-transformed breadth and depth values were compared by one-way ANOVA with Sidak's multiple comparisons tests. The clones in this table, taken by TCRdb from immuneACCESS, are in-frame only. Not every clone is retained; where verified, under half of the shortfall comes from an unresolved V gene, and the cause of the rest is unknown. For V, J and clone size, that table is used; D and trimming come from the DNA. Present in this sample are 95,000 to 150,000 clones, roughly 90% of which were seen just once. The ten largest make up approximately 4.2% of the sample.

As concerns this clone: No cognate antigen has been identified for it. No much larger clone is present one base from it, and per-base qualities are unavailable.

What the time point label conveys for this sample: baseline before first vaccination. Vaccinee samples were obtained from the UK trials COV001 and COV002, which included a single-blind randomized controlled phase 2/3 trial of AZD1222 (ChAdOx1 nCoV-19) in healthy adults. For TCRbeta chain sequencing, PBMC samples were collected from trial participants at day 0 and at day 28 after the second dose. Ends trimmed: V by 8 bases, J by 8 bases; bases unmatched to a gene: 7. The CDR3 holds 14 amino acids from the cysteine to the phenylalanine. The retained sequence is limited to the CDR3, 42 bases, with the frame set at the first base. CDR1 and CDR2 are read off the germline V gene (reference sequence) as SEHNR and FQNEAQ.

The clonotype was recovered from an adult in good health. This sequence uses TRBV7-9 and TRBJ1-6, with 9 junctional bases fitting TRBD1. The specimen was peripheral blood, collected on day 0 of AZD1222 vaccination. The CDR3 loop reads CASVQGAVYSPLHF. The DNA is as follows: TGTGCCAGCGTACAGGGGGCGGTCTATTCACCCCTCCACTTT.